Following are 21 T cell receptor beta chains from one sample sequenced in a study of blood T cell repertoires in COVID-19. Method: immunoSEQ multiplex PCR; TCRdb's copy keeps in-frame clones and lacks some. The table shows roughly 170,000 clones, with around 80% occurring only once. Sample: PBMCs or T cells enriched from blood (not recorded which). The origin of the receptors is a woman in her forties or fifties in a cohort exposed to, infected with or recovered from COVID-19 (not recorded which).

The V and J genes are TRBV4-2 and TRBJ1-2, with 7 bases fitting TRBD1. V was clipped by 4 bases and J by 2 bases; unmatched bases: 4. Per the germline V gene, CDR1 is LGHNA and CDR2 is YNFKEQ. This CDR3 has 14 amino acids. CDR3 coding DNA: TGTGCCAGCAGCCCCCCGGGACAGAACTATGGCTACACCTTC. It yields the protein CASSPPGQNYGYTF.

The chain links TRBV6-6 to TRBJ1-4; D gene ambiguous. V lost 0 bases and J lost 6, with 5 bases in between. Germline lookup yields CDR1 MNHNY and CDR2 SVGAGI (reference sequence). The CDR3 sequence is 13 residues long. The CDR3 protein is CASSYSGDEKLFF. In DNA, the CDR3 is TGTGCCAGCAGTTACTCGGGAGATGAAAAACTGTTTTTT.

This clone has just a few counts. The chain couples TRBV5-5 to TRBJ2-2; 14 bases map to TRBD2. The CDR3 is 17 residues long. CDR1 and CDR2 from the germline V gene are SGHKS and YYEKEE (reference sequence). Trimming took 3 bases from V and 5 from J; bases not matched to a gene: 6. The chain's CDR3 is CASSSTGTSGRTGELFF. In DNA form, the CDR3 reads TGTGCCAGCAGCTCGACTGGGACTAGCGGGAGAACCGGGGAGCTGTTTTTT.

The chain links TRBV10-3 to TRBJ1-5; 7 bases are a match to TRBD1. The CDR3 has 12 amino acids. The germline gives CDR1 ENHRY, CDR2 SYGVKD. V lost 5 bases, J lost 5 bases, and 0 bases stayed unmatched. CDR3 in DNA: TGTGCCATCAGTCAGGGGGATCAGCCCCAGCATTTT. Residues: CAISQGDQPQHF.

This clone has a single count. The chain combines TRBV2 with TRBJ2-5; perhaps TRBD1 as D (6 bases). With 2 bases removed from V and 4 bases from J, the gap between germline ends came to 14 bases. The germline gives CDR1 SNHLY, CDR2 FYNNEI. The CDR3 totals 15 residues. The CDR3 loop is CASSEIRGEGETQYF. The DNA for the CDR3 is TGTGCCAGCAGTGAAATCAGGGGAGAAGGAGAGACCCAGTACTTC.

This clone was seen only once. The rearrangement joins TRBV19 to TRBJ1-2; 7 bases are shared with TRBD1. V gave up 3 bases and J gave up 5 bases; unmatched junction bases: 6. The CDR3 is made up of 14 amino acids. Per the germline V gene, CDR1 is LNHDA and CDR2 is SQIVND (reference sequence). As DNA, the CDR3 is TGTGCCAGTAGTATTCGTACAGGGGAATATGGCTACACCTTC. The encoded protein is CASSIRTGEYGYTF.

A single count supports this clone. The V and J genes are TRBV15 and TRBJ2-2; tentative D call: TRBD2 (6 bases). V was trimmed by 0 bases and J by 5 bases, leaving 22 bases between them. Germline V gene data show CDR1 as LNHNV and CDR2 as YYDKDF (reference sequence). This CDR3 spans 19 amino acids. CDR3 protein: CATSRDRSAAGKLTGELFF. In DNA, the CDR3 is TGTGCCACCAGCAGAGATAGGTCCGCGGCGGGGAAGCTTACCGGGGAGCTGTTTTTT. Full variable domain (missing parts from reference TRBV15 and TRBJ2-2): DAMVIQNPRYQVTQFGKPVTLSCSQTLNHNVMYWYQQKSSQAPKLLFHYYDKDFNNEADTPDNFQSRRPNTSFCFLDIRSPGLGDTAMYLCATSRDRSAAGKLTGELFFGEGSRLTVL.

The V call is TRBV7-9, the J call TRBJ2-1; 7 bases fit TRBD1. In germline, CDR1 is SEHNR, CDR2 FQNEAQ (reference sequence). The V gene end was trimmed by 4 bases and the J gene end by 4 bases; junction bases not matched to a gene: 7. The CDR3 extends over 15 amino acids. The CDR3 coding sequence is TGTGCCAGCAGCTCGGGACAGTCAGGATACAATGAGCAGTTCTTC. Translation gives CASSSGQSGYNEQFF.

This chain's CDR3 is CAISPAGLDPGELFF. The CDR3 DNA sequence: TGTGCCATCAGTCCCGCGGGACTAGATCCCGGGGAGCTGTTTTTT. The J gene is TRBJ2-2, the V gene TRBV10-3; 8 nucleotides align to TRBD2. V was pared by 5 bases and J by 6 bases, with 8 bases of the junction left unmatched. Germline CDR1 and CDR2: ENHRY and SYGVKD. There are 15 residues in the CDR3.

The V and J genes are TRBV14 and TRBJ1-3; maybe TRBD1 (6 bases). CDR1 is SGHDN and CDR2 is FVKESK in the germline V gene. Trimming removed 1 base at V and 0 bases at J, with 10 bases between. The CDR3 covers 16 residues. CDR3 in amino acids: CASSQVQGSSGNTIYF. CDR3 bases: TGTGCCAGCAGCCAAGTGCAGGGGAGCTCTGGAAACACCATATATTTT.

The rearrangement uses TRBV9 and TRBJ2-3; 14 bases match TRBD2. V lost 4 bases, J lost 2 bases, and 6 bases stayed unmatched. The CDR3 is made up of 17 amino acids. Germline V lookup: CDR1 SGDLS, CDR2 YYNGEE. CDR3 bases: TGTGCCAGCAGCAGGACTAGCGGGAGGATCGACACAGATACGCAGTATTTT. It yields the protein CASSRTSGRIDTDTQYF.

V and J are TRBV3-1 (or the pseudogene TRBV3-2) and TRBJ2-5; D gene uncertain. Germline V gene lookup returns CDR1 LGHDT and CDR2 YNNKEL (reference sequence). V was clipped by 1 base and J by 7 bases, with 7 bases between them. The CDR3 is made up of 12 amino acids. The CDR3 region is CASSQVTRTQYF. CDR3 DNA sequence: TGTGCCAGCAGCCAAGTCACCAGGACCCAGTACTTC.

The gene calls are TRBV11-2 and TRBJ2-3; TRBD2 agrees at 7 bases. The germline gives CDR1 SGHAT, CDR2 FQNNGV. Losses at the gene ends were 5 bases for V and 5 bases for J; bases not matched to a gene: 7. CDR3 length: 14 residues. The CDR3 protein is CASSPRTRGDTQYF. The CDR3 DNA follows: TGTGCCAGCAGCCCCCGGACTAGGGGAGATACGCAGTATTTT. Variable domain in full (rest from reference TRBV11-2 and TRBJ2-3): EAGVAQSPRYKIIEKRQSVAFWCNPISGHATLYWYQQILGQGPKLLIQFQNNGVVDDSQLPKDRFSAERLKGVDSTLKIQPAKLEDSAVYLCASSPRTRGDTQYFGPGTRLTVL.

V is TRBV24-1 and J is TRBJ2-2; 14 bases match TRBD2. Germline V CDR1 and CDR2: KGHDR, SFDVKD. The CDR3 is 15 residues long. After removal of 7 bases from V and 7 bases from J, the junction contained 4 bases not matched to a gene. CDR3 nucleotide sequence: TGTGCCACCAGGACTAGCGGGAGGGCCGGCGGGGAGCTGTTTTTT. It specifies CATRTSGRAGGELFF.

The table lists this clone with a few counts. This chain joins TRBV4-2 and TRBJ2-5; 8 bases are shared with TRBD1. V lost 6 bases and J lost 4; bases outside the gene matches: 25. Germline values: CDR1 LGHNA, CDR2 YNFKEQ. The CDR3 loop spans 20 amino acids. CDR3 sequence (DNA): TGTGCCAGCAGTCCGGGCGGCCGACCGACAGGGGTGGTAGGAGGAGAGACCCAGTACTTC. This sequence encodes CASSPGGRPTGVVGGETQYF.

The chain recombines TRBV9 with TRBJ2-3; 7 nucleotides match TRBD2. The V and J ends lost 0 bases and 3 bases, in that order; junction bases with no gene match: 4. Germline assignment: CDR1 SGDLS and CDR2 YYNGEE. The CDR3 covers 15 residues. Here the CDR3 reads CASSVAGRGTDTQYF. CDR3 nucleotide sequence: TGTGCCAGCAGCGTAGCGGGGAGGGGAACAGATACGCAGTATTTT.

The chain couples TRBV6-5 to TRBJ2-4; 8 nucleotides match TRBD1. Trimming at V came to 4 bases and at J to 11 bases, leaving 10 bases not matched to a gene. Germline V CDR1 and CDR2: MNHEY, SVGAGI. This CDR3 has 14 amino acids. CDR3 in DNA: TGTGCCAGCAGTTCTACAGGGGGTTCCTCGTTTCAGTACTTC. The encoded protein is CASSSTGGSSFQYF.

The V gene is TRBV6-5, the J gene TRBJ1-2; D is perhaps TRBD1 (5 bases). Germline V lookup: CDR1 MNHEY, CDR2 SVGAGI. V lost 4 bases and J 6 bases, leaving 12 bases between the germline ends. The CDR3 extends over 13 amino acids. The CDR3 DNA reads TGTGCCAGCAGTTTGCCAGCGGGACATGGCTACACCTTC. It encodes CASSLPAGHGYTF.

The V and J genes are TRBV7-3 and TRBJ2-1, with TRBD2 identical over 8 bases. Germline CDR1 SGHTA, CDR2 FQGTGA. CDR3 size: 17 residues. The ends lost 5 bases at V and 5 bases at J; junction bases unmatched: 14. CDR3 coding DNA: TGTGCCAGCAGCCGACCCGAGAGCGGGAGTTCTCACAATGAGCAGTTCTTC. Protein: CASSRPESGSSHNEQFF.

The chain carries TRBV5-5 and TRBJ2-3; 7 bases are a match to TRBD1. The germline V gene has CDR1 SGHKS and CDR2 YYEKEE (reference sequence). CDR3 size: 16 residues. The junction had 10 bases not matched to a gene; V was cut back by 3 bases and J by 3 bases. In DNA form, the CDR3 reads TGTGCCAGCAGCTCTATTAATTACAGGGGAACAGATACGCAGTATTTT. This encodes CASSSINYRGTDTQYF.

This clone was detected a few times. The rearrangement uses TRBV4-1 and TRBJ2-7; 10 nucleotides match TRBD1. In germline, CDR1 is MGHRA, CDR2 YSYEKL. The J segment lost 0 bases and the V segment lost 0 bases, leaving 2 bases of the junction unmatched. The CDR3 length is 16 residues. DNA of the CDR3: TGCGCCAGCAGCCAAGATCGGACAGGGGGCTCCTACGAGCAGTACTTC. Translating it yields CASSQDRTGGSYEQYF.